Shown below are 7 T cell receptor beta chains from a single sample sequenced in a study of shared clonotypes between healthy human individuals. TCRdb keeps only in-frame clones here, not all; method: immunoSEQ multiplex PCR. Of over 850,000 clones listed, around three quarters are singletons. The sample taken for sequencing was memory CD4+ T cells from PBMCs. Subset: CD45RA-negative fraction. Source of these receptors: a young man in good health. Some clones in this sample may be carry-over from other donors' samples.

CDR3 nucleotides: TGCAGCGCAGTTCCCCTAGCGGGAGGAGTCAGGTCCTACAATGAGCAGTTCTTC. Its translation: CSAVPLAGGVRSYNEQFF. The chain couples TRBV29-1 to TRBJ2-1; 11 bases map to TRBD2. Germline CDR1 and CDR2: SQVTM and ANQGSEA. V lost 7 bases, J lost 1 base, and 15 bases stayed unmatched. The CDR3 runs 18 residues.

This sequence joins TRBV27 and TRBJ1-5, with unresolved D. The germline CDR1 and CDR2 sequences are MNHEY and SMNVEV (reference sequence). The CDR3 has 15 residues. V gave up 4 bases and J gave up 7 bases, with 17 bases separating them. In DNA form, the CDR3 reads TGTGCCAGCAGTTCCTCCGGGCCTCTAGGGCAGCCCCAGCATTTT. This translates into CASSSSGPLGQPQHF.

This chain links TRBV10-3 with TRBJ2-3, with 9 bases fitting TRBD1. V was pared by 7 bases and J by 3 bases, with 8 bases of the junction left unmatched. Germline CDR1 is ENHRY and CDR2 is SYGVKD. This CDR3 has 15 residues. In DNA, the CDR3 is TGTGCCATCAACCAGGGACAGGGAGGGACAGATACGCAGTATTTT. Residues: CAINQGQGGTDTQYF.

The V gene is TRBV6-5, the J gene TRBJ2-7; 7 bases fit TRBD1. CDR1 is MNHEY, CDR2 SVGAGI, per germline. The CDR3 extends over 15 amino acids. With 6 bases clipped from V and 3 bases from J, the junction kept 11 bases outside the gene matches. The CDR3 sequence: CASRKNRQGIYEQYF. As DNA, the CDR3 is TGTGCCAGCAGGAAAAATAGACAGGGAATCTACGAGCAGTACTTC.

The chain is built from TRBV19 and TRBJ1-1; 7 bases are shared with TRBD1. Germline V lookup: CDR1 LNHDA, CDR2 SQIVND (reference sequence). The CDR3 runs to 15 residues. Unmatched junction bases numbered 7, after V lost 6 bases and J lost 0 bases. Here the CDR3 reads CASRTIGTVNTEAFF. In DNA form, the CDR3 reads TGTGCCAGTAGGACAATCGGGACAGTGAACACTGAAGCTTTCTTT.

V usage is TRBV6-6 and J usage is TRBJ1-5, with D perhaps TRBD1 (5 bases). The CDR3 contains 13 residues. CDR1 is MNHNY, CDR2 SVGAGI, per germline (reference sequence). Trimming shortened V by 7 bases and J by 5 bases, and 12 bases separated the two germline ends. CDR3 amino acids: CASTPGYDQPQHF. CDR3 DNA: TGTGCCAGCACCCCAGGGTACGATCAGCCCCAGCATTTT.

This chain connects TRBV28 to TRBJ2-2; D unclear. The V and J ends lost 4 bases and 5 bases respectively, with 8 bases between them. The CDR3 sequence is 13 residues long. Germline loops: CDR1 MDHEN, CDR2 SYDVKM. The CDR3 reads CASSSPYTGELFF. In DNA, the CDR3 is TGTGCCAGCAGTTCGCCTTATACCGGGGAGCTGTTTTTT.